The source of this T cell receptor beta chain is a study of blood T cell repertoires in COVID-19. Study-level information: Acute and convalescent COVID-19 samples came from the United States, Italy and Spain. PBMCs, B-cell-depleted T cells, or T cells provided the cDNA or gDNA that made up the material.

With 0 bases removed from V and 1 base from J, the gap between germline ends came to 4 bases. The CDR3 is made up of 13 amino acids. Germline V gives CDR1 SGHRS, CDR2 YFSETQ. As processed by the authors: The assay estimated nucleated cells by amplifying reference gene primers. Repertoires were generated with immunoSEQ multiplex PCR, while TCRdb's copy carries only in-frame clones and drops some. That table supplies the V and J calls and clone size; D and trimming were determined from the DNA. The profile shows under 300,000 clones, around four fifths of them singletons. The TCR sequence derives from a man older than 75 with acute or convalescent COVID-19. The V and J genes are TRBV5-1 and TRBJ2-5; D gene ambiguous. Sequenced sample: peripheral blood. The CDR3 DNA is TGCGCCAGCAGCTTGGTCGGCCAAGAGACCCAGTACTTC. Protein: CASSLVGQETQYF.